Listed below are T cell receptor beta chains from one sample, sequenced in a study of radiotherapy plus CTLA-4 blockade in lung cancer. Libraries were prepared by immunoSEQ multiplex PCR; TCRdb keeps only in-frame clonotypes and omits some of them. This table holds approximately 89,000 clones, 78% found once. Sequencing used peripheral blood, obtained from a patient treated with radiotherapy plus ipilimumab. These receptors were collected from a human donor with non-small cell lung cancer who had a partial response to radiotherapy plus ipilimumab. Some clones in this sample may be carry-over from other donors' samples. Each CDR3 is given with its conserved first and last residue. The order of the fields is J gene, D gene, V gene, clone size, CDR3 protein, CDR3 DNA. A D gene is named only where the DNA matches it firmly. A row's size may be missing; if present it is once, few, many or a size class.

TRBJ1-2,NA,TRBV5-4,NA,CASTRQGQLTNYGYTF,TGTGCCAGCACCCGCCAGGGACAACTTACTAACTATGGCTACACCTTC
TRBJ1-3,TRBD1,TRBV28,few,CASSSPGGPGSGNTIYF,TGTGCCAGCAGTTCACCAGGGGGCCCAGGGTCTGGAAACACCATATATTTT
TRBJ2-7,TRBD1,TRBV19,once,CASSIAPTGIFYEQYF,TGTGCCAGTAGTATAGCCCCGACAGGGATCTTCTACGAGCAGTACTTC
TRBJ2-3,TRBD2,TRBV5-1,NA,CASSLAGTSWYF,TGCGCCAGCAGCTTGGCCGGGACTAGCTGGTATTTT
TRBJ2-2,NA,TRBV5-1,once,CASSSGQMNTGELFF,TGCGCCAGCAGCTCGGGACAAATGAACACCGGGGAGCTGTTTTTT
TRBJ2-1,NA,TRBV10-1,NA,CASSRREGNEQFF,TGCGCCAGCAGTCGGCGAGAGGGCAATGAGCAGTTCTTC
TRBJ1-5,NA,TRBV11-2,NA,CASSLDRGGAQPQHF,TGTGCCAGCAGCTTAGATCGGGGAGGGGCTCAGCCCCAGCATTTT
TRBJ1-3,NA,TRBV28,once,CASSPGNRGNTIYF,TGTGCCAGCAGTCCAGGGAATCGAGGAAACACCATATATTTT
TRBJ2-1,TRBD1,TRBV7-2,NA,CASSLHRQGLTYNEQFF,TGTGCCAGCAGCCTCCACAGACAGGGGCTTACATACAATGAGCAGTTCTTC
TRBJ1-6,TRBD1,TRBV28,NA,CASSPHRGQNSPLHF,TGTGCCAGCAGTCCGCACAGGGGGCAGAATTCACCCCTCCACTTT
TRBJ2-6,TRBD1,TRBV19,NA,CASGDRGTGANVLTF,TGTGCCAGTGGGGACAGGGGGACTGGGGCCAACGTCCTGACTTTC
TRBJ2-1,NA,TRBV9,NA,CASSVGGFSYNEQFF,TGTGCCAGCAGCGTCGGTGGTTTCTCCTACAATGAGCAGTTCTTC
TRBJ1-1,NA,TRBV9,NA,CASSPRRTEPNTEAFF,TGTGCCAGCAGCCCCCGCCGGACAGAGCCAAACACTGAAGCTTTCTTT
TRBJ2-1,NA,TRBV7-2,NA,CASSLQAYNEQFF,TGTGCCAGCAGCTTACAGGCTTACAATGAGCAGTTCTTC
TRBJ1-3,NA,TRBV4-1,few,CASSQDAARHHGNTIYF,TGCGCCAGCAGCCAAGACGCAGCCAGGCACCACGGAAACACCATATATTTT
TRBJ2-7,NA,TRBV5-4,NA,CASSFGGGSYEQYF,TGTGCCAGCAGCTTCGGGGGTGGCTCCTACGAGCAGTACTTC
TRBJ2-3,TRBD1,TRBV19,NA,CASSIGDRGSTDTQYF,TGTGCCAGTAGTATAGGGGACAGGGGATCCACAGATACGCAGTATTTT
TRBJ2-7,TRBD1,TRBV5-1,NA,CASSLSGQTYEQYF,TGCGCCAGCAGCCTGTCGGGACAGACCTACGAGCAGTACTTC
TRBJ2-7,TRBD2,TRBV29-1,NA,CSVAGTSGAISYEQYF,TGCAGCGTGGCCGGGACTAGCGGGGCTATTTCCTACGAGCAGTACTTC
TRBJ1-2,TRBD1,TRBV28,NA,CASSLPPWTGTVYGYTF,TGTGCCAGCAGTTTACCCCCATGGACAGGGACGGTCTATGGCTACACCTTC
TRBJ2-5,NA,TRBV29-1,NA,CSSGHSNQETQYF,TGCAGCTCGGGACACTCCAACCAAGAGACCCAGTACTTC
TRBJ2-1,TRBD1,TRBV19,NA,CASSRAGGAAYNEQFF,TGTGCCAGTAGCAGGGCAGGGGGCGCAGCCTACAATGAGCAGTTCTTC
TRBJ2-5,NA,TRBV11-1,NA,CASSVTGPETQYF,TGTGCCAGCAGCGTGACAGGTCCGGAGACCCAGTACTTC
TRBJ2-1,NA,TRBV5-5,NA,CASSLQSGFYNEQFF,TGTGCCAGCAGCCTGCAATCCGGGTTTTACAATGAGCAGTTCTTC
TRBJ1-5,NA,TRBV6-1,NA,CASSGRVNRSNQPQHF,TGTGCCAGCAGTGGCAGGGTGAACAGGTCCAATCAGCCCCAGCATTTT
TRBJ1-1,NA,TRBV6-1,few,CASRVSGGGGTEAFF,TGTGCCTCCCGAGTGAGTGGAGGGGGAGGGACTGAAGCTTTCTTT
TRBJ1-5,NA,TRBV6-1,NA,CASKSTGPIQPQHF,TGTGCCAGCAAATCTACAGGTCCTATTCAGCCCCAGCATTTT
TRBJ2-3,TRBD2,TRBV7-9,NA,CASSYPLAGGNTDTQYF,TGTGCCAGCAGCTACCCATTAGCGGGAGGAAACACAGATACGCAGTATTTT
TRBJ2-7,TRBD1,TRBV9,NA,CAGSPRDRHPYEQYF,TGTGCCGGCAGCCCCCGGGACAGGCACCCCTACGAGCAGTACTTC
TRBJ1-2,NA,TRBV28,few,CASSLGSPGGYTF,TGTGCCAGCAGCCTTGGGTCCCCGGGAGGCTACACCTTC
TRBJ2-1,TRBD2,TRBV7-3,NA,CASSTPGGNEQFF,TGTGCCAGCAGCACGCCGGGGGGCAATGAGCAGTTCTTC
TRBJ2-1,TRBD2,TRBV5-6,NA,CASSFSGGYDNEQFF,TGTGCCAGCAGCTTTAGCGGGGGGTACGACAATGAGCAGTTCTTC
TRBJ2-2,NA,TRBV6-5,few,CASNFVLNTGELFF,TGTGCCAGCAACTTCGTCCTGAACACCGGGGAGCTGTTTTTT
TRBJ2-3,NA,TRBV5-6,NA,CASSLGGGGTDTQYF,TGTGCCAGCAGCTTGGGAGGGGGAGGCACAGATACGCAGTATTTT
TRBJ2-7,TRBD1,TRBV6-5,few,CASSPGQGFGEQYF,TGTGCCAGCAGCCCGGGACAGGGGTTTGGCGAGCAGTACTTC
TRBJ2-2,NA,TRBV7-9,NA,CASSPRFSGELFF,TGTGCCAGCAGCCCCCGGTTCTCCGGGGAGCTGTTTTTT
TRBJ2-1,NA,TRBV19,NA,CASSMTDLPLYEQFF,TGTGCCAGTAGTATGACAGACCTCCCCCTCTATGAGCAGTTCTTC